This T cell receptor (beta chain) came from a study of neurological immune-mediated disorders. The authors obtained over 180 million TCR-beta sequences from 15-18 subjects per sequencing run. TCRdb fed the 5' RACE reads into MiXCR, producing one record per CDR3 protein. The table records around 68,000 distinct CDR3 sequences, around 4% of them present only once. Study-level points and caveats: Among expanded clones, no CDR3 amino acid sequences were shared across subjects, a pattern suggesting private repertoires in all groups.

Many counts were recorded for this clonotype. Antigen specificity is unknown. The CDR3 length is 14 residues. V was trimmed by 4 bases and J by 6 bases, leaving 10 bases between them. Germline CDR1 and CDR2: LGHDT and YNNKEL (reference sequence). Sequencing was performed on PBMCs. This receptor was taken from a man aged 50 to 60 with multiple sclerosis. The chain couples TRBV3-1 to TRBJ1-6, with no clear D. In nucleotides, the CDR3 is TGTGCCAGCAGCCCCCGCCAGCGTAATTCACCCCTCCACTTT. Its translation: CASSPRQRNSPLHF. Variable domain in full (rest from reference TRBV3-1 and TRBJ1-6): DTAVSQTPKYLVTQMGNDKSIKCEQNLGHDTMYWYKQDSKKFLKIMFSYNNKELIINETVPNRFSPKSPDKAHLNLHINSLELGDSAVYFCASSPRQRNSPLHFGNGTRLTVT.